Below, 20 T cell receptor beta chains from the same sample are listed, as sequenced in a study of long-term antiretroviral therapy in people with HIV. Researchers report immunoSEQ v3.0 was run at survey level. Assay used: immunoSEQ multiplex PCR; TCRdb lists only in-frame clones, some missing. The repertoire holds 20,000 to 25,000 clones, with about four fifths as singletons. Here the sequenced sample was unsorted PBMCs, taken 1.5 years after starting antiretroviral therapy. All receptors come from a young man with HIV.

The chain combines TRBV11-2 with TRBJ2-1; D ambiguous. CDR1 is SGHAT, CDR2 FQNNGV, per germline. The V gene lost 2 bases and the J gene lost 4 bases, with 6 bases spanning the gap. The CDR3 sequence is 13 residues long. The chain's CDR3 is CASSLSGYNEQFF. The CDR3 DNA sequence: TGTGCCAGCAGCTTATCCGGTTACAATGAGCAGTTCTTC.

This chain uses TRBV7-9 with TRBJ2-7; no clear D gene. CDR1 is SEHNR and CDR2 is FQNEAQ in the germline V gene (reference sequence). CDR3 size: 14 residues. V was clipped by 2 bases and J by 2 bases, with 10 bases between them. CDR3 bases: TGTGCCAGCAGCTTAAACTCAGCCCCCTACGAGCAGTACTTC. Its protein is CASSLNSAPYEQYF.

V is TRBV5-1 and J is TRBJ2-1; D remains ambiguous. Trimming removed 0 bases at V and 0 bases at J, with 10 bases between. The V gene's germline CDR1 is SGHRS and CDR2 YFSETQ. The CDR3 runs to 16 residues. CDR3: CASSLETVTSYNEQFF. The CDR3 nucleotides read TGCGCCAGCAGCTTGGAAACAGTGACCTCCTACAATGAGCAGTTCTTC.

This rearrangement joins TRBV27 to TRBJ2-7, with 11 bases fitting TRBD2. CDR1 MNHEY and CDR2 SMNVEV come from the germline V gene (reference sequence). The J segment lost 3 bases and the V segment lost 4 bases, leaving 2 bases of the junction unmatched. The CDR3 runs 14 residues. As DNA, the CDR3 is TGTGCCAGCAGTTCCGGGACTAGCGGCTACGAGCAGTACTTC. Protein sequence: CASSSGTSGYEQYF.

This clone was observed a few times. The chain couples TRBV5-6 to TRBJ1-6; 10 bases are shared with TRBD1. This CDR3 spans 16 amino acids. V trimming: 0 bases; J trimming: 10 bases; junction bases outside the gene matches: 7. Germline lookup yields CDR1 SGHDT and CDR2 YYEEEE. CDR3: CASSLETGGVGSPLHF. CDR3 nucleotide sequence: TGTGCCAGCAGCTTGGAGACAGGGGGCGTAGGGTCACCCCTCCACTTT. Filled out from reference TRBV5-6 and TRBJ1-6, the complete variable domain reads DAGVTQSPTHLIKTRGQQVTLRCSPKSGHDTVSWYQQALGQGPQFIFQYYEEEERQRGNFPDRFSGHQFPNYSSELNVNALLLGDSALYLCASSLETGGVGSPLHFGNGTRLTVT.

The chain joins TRBV5-4 to TRBJ1-3; no definite D call. The CDR3 loop spans 13 amino acids. The V end lost 6 bases, the J end lost 1 base, and 8 bases lay between the germline ends. Germline-derived CDR1 and CDR2 are SGHNT and YYREEE (reference sequence). The DNA for the CDR3 is TGTGCCAGCACCCGAGGGTCTGGAAACACCATATATTTT. Its translation: CASTRGSGNTIYF.

V usage is TRBV5-8 and J usage is TRBJ2-7, with 11 bases matching TRBD2. CDR1 is SGHTS, CDR2 YDEGEE, per germline. The CDR3 runs 13 residues. Germline trimming cut 5 bases from V and 4 bases from J; bases unmatched to any gene: 2. This CDR3 is CASRTSGSYEQYF. DNA of the CDR3: TGTGCCAGCAGAACTAGCGGGAGTTACGAGCAGTACTTC.

The chain uses TRBV5-1 and TRBJ1-1; no clear D gene. V was cut by 0 bases and J by 1 base, with 10 bases left in between. Per the germline V gene, CDR1 is SGHRS and CDR2 is YFSETQ. This CDR3 contains 15 residues. CDR3 sequence: CASSLAGQRNTEAFF. In DNA, the CDR3 is TGCGCCAGCAGCTTGGCCGGGCAACGGAACACTGAAGCTTTCTTT. The full variable domain, rest sourced from reference TRBV5-1 and TRBJ1-1, is KAGVTQTPRYLIKTRGQQVTLSCSPISGHRSVSWYQQTPGQGLQFLFEYFSETQRNKGNFPGRFSGRQFSNSRSEMNVSTLELGDSALYLCASSLAGQRNTEAFFGQGTRLTVV.

This chain joins TRBV2 and TRBJ1-1; tentatively, D is TRBD1 (5 bases). The germline V gene has CDR1 SNHLY and CDR2 FYNNEI. The V and J ends lost 4 bases and 7 bases respectively, with 13 bases between them. The CDR3 is 13 amino acids. The CDR3 bases are TGTGCCAGCAGTGGGATCTTTGGGGGTGAAGCTTTCTTT. Residues: CASSGIFGGEAFF.

CDR3 protein: CASSLNRVNQETQYF. The DNA for the CDR3 is TGTGCCAGCTCCCTAAACCGGGTCAACCAAGAGACCCAGTACTTC. The chain joins TRBV18 to TRBJ2-5, with unresolved D. This CDR3 is built from 15 residues. The germline V and J ends were trimmed by 6 bases and 0 bases, with 14 bases remaining between them. Per germline, CDR1 KGHSH and CDR2 LQKENI.

The V call is TRBV6-6, the J call TRBJ2-2, with D possibly being TRBD1 (5 bases). Trimming cost V 5 bases and J 4 bases, with 11 bases left between them. The length of the CDR3 is 14 residues. The germline V gene encodes CDR1 MNHNY and CDR2 SVGAGI (reference sequence). DNA for the CDR3: TGTGCCAGCAGTCCAACAGGCGCCACCGGGGAGCTGTTTTTT. Its translation: CASSPTGATGELFF.

V and J are TRBV5-4 and TRBJ1-2; the match to TRBD1 covers 11 bases. V lost 0 bases to trimming and J lost 5 bases; unmatched junction nucleotides: 6. Germline loops: CDR1 SGHNT, CDR2 YYREEE (reference sequence). The CDR3 is made up of 16 amino acids. CDR3 coding DNA: TGTGCCAGCAGCTTGGGGGGGGGACAGGGGGAGTATGGCTACACCTTC. Protein sequence: CASSLGGGQGEYGYTF. Full variable domain (remainder filled in from reference TRBV5-4 and TRBJ1-2): ETGVTQSPTHLIKTRGQQVTLRCSSQSGHNTVSWYQQALGQGPQFIFQYYREEENGRGNFPPRFSGLQFPNYSSELNVNALELDDSALYLCASSLGGGQGEYGYTFGSGTRLTVV.

V is TRBV4-1 and J is TRBJ2-5, with 10 bases that match TRBD2. Germline CDR1 reads MGHRA; CDR2 reads YSYEKL. This CDR3 contains 20 residues. V shed 4 bases and J 0 bases; nucleotides not matched to a gene: 17. The CDR3 DNA is TGCGCCAGCAGCCCCTCCCAACGGAGCGGGAGGGGTCCGCACCAAGAGACCCAGTACTTC. Translation gives CASSPSQRSGRGPHQETQYF.

The rearrangement uses TRBV30 and TRBJ2-1, with TRBD1 as a possible D gene (6 bases). The CDR3 sequence is 15 residues long. The germline V and J ends were trimmed by 1 base and 1 base, with 11 bases remaining between them. Germline V gene lookup returns CDR1 GTSNPN and CDR2 SVGIG (reference sequence). Here the CDR3 DNA reads TGTGCCTGGAGTGGGGGGCAGGGATCCTACAATGAGCAGTTCTTC. Translated: CAWSGGQGSYNEQFF.

The rearrangement uses TRBV6-6 and TRBJ1-4; 12 bases agree with TRBD1. This CDR3 comprises 16 residues. J was trimmed by 8 bases and V by 5 bases; bases with no gene match: 9. The V gene's germline CDR1 is MNHNY and CDR2 SVGAGI (reference sequence). The CDR3 reads CASSAGTGGAREKLFF. CDR3 coding DNA: TGTGCCAGCAGTGCCGGGACAGGGGGCGCTCGGGAAAAACTGTTTTTT.

The gene calls are TRBV7-9 and TRBJ2-3; D gene unclear. Germline assignment: CDR1 SEHNR and CDR2 FQNEAQ (reference sequence). The V gene lost 5 bases and the J gene lost 0 bases, with 12 bases spanning the gap. CDR3 length equals 15 residues. The DNA of the CDR3 is TGTGCCAGCAGCCCCCCTCGGCTTAGCACAGATACGCAGTATTTT. This codes for CASSPPRLSTDTQYF.

This clone was seen a single time. The V gene is TRBV5-3, the J gene TRBJ2-5; D uncertain. TRBV5-3 is an ORF for which the function is uncertain. With 4 bases removed from V and 0 bases from J, the gap between germline ends came to 10 bases. The CDR3 covers 14 residues. This CDR3 reads CARSMGPYQETQYF. CDR3 in DNA: TGTGCCAGAAGCATGGGTCCGTACCAAGAGACCCAGTACTTC.

The chain employs TRBV7-2 and TRBJ2-7; unclear D gene. The CDR3 is 16 residues long. V was trimmed by 1 base and J by 5 bases, leaving 18 bases between them. Germline V gene sequence: CDR1 SGHTA, CDR2 FQGNSA. The DNA of the CDR3 is TGTGCCAGCAGCTTAGGCCCCTACATGACAACCCACGAGCAGTACTTC. This translates into CASSLGPYMTTHEQYF.

The J gene is TRBJ2-3, the V gene TRBV5-4; 10 bases map to TRBD2. V dropped 7 bases and J dropped 2; count of bases not matched to a gene: 10. CDR3 length: 16 residues. CDR1 is SGHNT and CDR2 is YYREEE in the germline V gene (reference sequence). The CDR3 sequence is CASGPSGGVATDTQYF. The CDR3 DNA follows: TGTGCCAGCGGCCCAAGCGGGGGGGTCGCCACAGATACGCAGTATTTT.

In nucleotides, the CDR3 is TGTGCCTCCGGAGGGATTAGCTCCTACGAGCAGTACTTC. Translated, it gives CASGGISSYEQYF. The J gene is TRBJ2-7, the V gene TRBV6-1, with D perhaps TRBD2 (6 bases). The CDR3 runs to 13 residues. The V end was cut by 11 bases, the J end by 0 bases, with 14 bases between. CDR1 and CDR2 (germline): MNHNS, SASEGT.